This T cell receptor (beta chain) was obtained from a study of CD8 T cells in Susac syndrome. The authors reverse transcribed roughly 0.45 to 1 ug RNA with random hexamers. TCR beta CDR3 was amplified by immunoSEQ multiplex PCR. This amplification extended across 54 Vbeta and 13 Jbeta segments. In TCRdb, the immunoSEQ multiplex PCR reads were re-called with MiXCR into one record per CDR3 protein. The data show a few hundred thousand distinct CDR3 sequences, with roughly 95% seen just once and 0.055% to 0.075% held by the top ten. As concerns this clonotype: Its antigen is still unknown.

Germline CDR1 GTSNPN, CDR2 SVGIG (reference sequence). Germline trimming cut 2 bases from V and 10 bases from J; bases unmatched to any gene: 7. This CDR3 contains 15 residues. Study-wide points: The authors acknowledged that their TCR sequencing and HLA analysis involved a relatively small number of individuals.

The multiple sclerosis control cohort comprised treatment-naive individuals presenting with stable or active relapsing-remitting disease. TEMRA cells were enriched by FACS, and CD4+ and CD8+ T cells were negatively isolated. This TCR was recovered from a human donor with multiple sclerosis. Specimen: CD4+ T cells from PBMCs. The rearrangement links TRBV30 to TRBJ1-6, with 11 positions matching TRBD1. CDR3 bases: TGTGCCTGGAGTTGGACAGGGGGCGTTAAGTCACCCCTCCACTTT. Translating it yields CAWSWTGGVKSPLHF.